These 15 T cell receptor beta chains were all obtained from the same sample, sequenced in a study of blood T cell repertoires in COVID-19. The data were produced by immunoSEQ multiplex PCR, yet TCRdb's version contains in-frame clones alone and is incomplete. The sample lists roughly 220,000 clones, around 84% occurring once. The specimen was peripheral blood. Receptor source: a man aged 25 to 40 with active or convalescent COVID-19.

The V call is TRBV21-1, the J call TRBJ2-3; the D segment call TRBD2 is taken from the table without a DNA check. TRBV21-1 is marked as a pseudogene. The CDR3 length is 16 residues. The CDR3 reads CASSGRLAGDPDTQYF. The CDR3 DNA reads TGTGCCAGCAGCGGACGACTAGCGGGAGACCCAGATACGCAGTATTTT.

V gene TRBV20-1 combines with J gene TRBJ2-4; D might be TRBD2 (5 bases). V lost 4 bases, J lost 5 bases, and 6 bases lay in between. The CDR3 has 11 residues. CDR1 DFQATT and CDR2 SNEGSKA come from the germline V gene (reference sequence). CDR3 sequence: CSATEENIQYF. The CDR3 coding sequence is TGCAGTGCTACGGAGGAAAACATTCAGTACTTC.

This clone was recorded only once. The CDR3 bases are TGTGCCAGCAGCTCCCTCCCCACCTCAGGTACGCAGTATTTT. Translation: CASSSLPTSGTQYF. The chain has TRBV12-1 and TRBJ2-3; TRBD1, the D gene given by the table, was not confirmed from the DNA. TRBV12-1 is a listed pseudogene. The CDR3 consists of 14 residues.

The chain uses TRBV9 and TRBJ2-3, with D tentatively TRBD1 (6 bases). Trimming took 0 bases from V and 6 from J, leaving 14 bases between them. The CDR3 sequence is 15 residues long. Germline CDR1 SGDLS, CDR2 YYNGEE. CDR3 residues: CASSVGGLRLDTQYF. CDR3 bases: TGTGCCAGCAGCGTAGGGGGGCTCCGTCTGGATACGCAGTATTTT.

The chain uses TRBV30 and TRBJ1-2, with D unclear. The CDR3 contains 14 residues. Trimming took 0 bases from V and 7 from J, leaving 15 bases between them. The germline gives CDR1 GTSNPN, CDR2 SVGIG (reference sequence). The chain's CDR3 is CAWSVVERPGGYTF. The CDR3 bases are TGTGCCTGGAGTGTAGTTGAGAGACCGGGTGGCTACACCTTC.

The chain links TRBV27 to TRBJ1-5; 10 positions agree with TRBD1. The ends lost 6 bases at V and 6 bases at J; junction bases unmatched: 8. CDR1 MNHEY and CDR2 SMNVEV come from the germline V gene (reference sequence). The CDR3 covers 15 residues. DNA of the CDR3: TGTGCCAGCAGCCTCGGACAGGGGGGTTTTCAGCCCCAGCATTTT. It specifies CASSLGQGGFQPQHF.

The chain couples TRBV30 to TRBJ1-4, with 9 nucleotides matching TRBD1. J was trimmed by 2 bases and V by 0 bases; bases with no gene match: 7. Germline CDR1 GTSNPN, CDR2 SVGIG (reference sequence). There are 17 residues in the CDR3. Here the CDR3 reads CAWSVAGQGRTNEKLFF. CDR3 DNA sequence: TGTGCCTGGAGTGTGGCGGGACAGGGCAGGACTAATGAAAAACTGTTTTTT.

This chain uses TRBV18 with TRBJ1-5, with D unclear. Trimming shortened V by 3 bases and J by 0 bases, and 9 bases separated the two germline ends. The germline gives CDR1 KGHSH, CDR2 LQKENI. The CDR3 length is 15 residues. The CDR3 spells CASSPSRNSNQPQHF. Written as DNA, the CDR3 is TGTGCCAGCTCACCCTCCAGAAATAGCAATCAGCCCCAGCATTTT.

The chain combines TRBV9 with TRBJ2-7, with 7 bases lining up with TRBD1. Trimming removed 3 bases from V and 3 bases from J; junction bases left unmatched: 6. There are 14 residues in the CDR3. The V gene's germline CDR1 is SGDLS and CDR2 YYNGEE. This chain's CDR3 is CASSAPDRVYEQYF. In nucleotides, the CDR3 is TGTGCCAGCAGCGCTCCCGACAGGGTCTACGAGCAGTACTTC. Full variable domain (remainder filled in from reference TRBV9 and TRBJ2-7): DSGVTQTPKHLITATGQRVTLRCSPRSGDLSVYWYQQSLDQGLQFLIQYYNGEERAKGNILERFSAQQFPDLHSELNLSSLELGDSALYFCASSAPDRVYEQYFGPGTRLTVT.

The CDR3 DNA follows: TGTGCCAGCTCACCACAGGCAGGATACACAGATACGCAGTATTTT. It specifies CASSPQAGYTDTQYF. This chain uses TRBV18 with TRBJ2-3, with D unresolved. V lost 1 base to trimming and J lost 2 bases, with 10 bases between them. Germline loops: CDR1 KGHSH, CDR2 LQKENI. The CDR3 runs to 15 residues.

The chain carries TRBV19 and TRBJ1-6, with 8 bases fitting TRBD1. There are 16 residues in the CDR3. Germline CDR1 LNHDA, CDR2 SQIVND (reference sequence). J was trimmed by 9 bases and V by 6 bases; bases with no gene match: 13. This CDR3 reads CASRWQGAQIRSPLHF. The DNA for the CDR3 is TGTGCCAGTAGGTGGCAGGGGGCGCAGATTCGTTCACCCCTCCACTTT.

About this clone: Relative to the germline gene, one junction end is altered; a read error may explain this. The chain joins TRBV7-7 to TRBJ2-1; 9 bases map to TRBD2. Germline V gene data show CDR1 as SSHAT and CDR2 as FNYEAQ (reference sequence). The CDR3 runs 15 residues. This CDR3 reads CASSLSGSPANEQFF. The CDR3 DNA follows: TGTGCTAGCAGTCTTAGCGGGAGTCCTGCCAATGAGCAGTTCTTC.

Remarks on this clone: Additional DNA sequences in this sample encode the identical CDR3. The rearrangement uses TRBV15 and TRBJ2-5, with D perhaps TRBD2 (6 bases). Trimming stripped 0 bases from V and 2 bases from J, with 10 bases between. This CDR3 comprises 15 residues. Looked up from germline, CDR1 is LNHNV and CDR2 is YYDKDF (reference sequence). The DNA for the CDR3 is TGTGCCACCAGCAGAGATCCGGGGGTACAAGAGACCCAGTACTTC. This translates into CATSRDPGVQETQYF. The full variable domain, completed using reference TRBV15 and TRBJ2-5, is DAMVIQNPRYQVTQFGKPVTLSCSQTLNHNVMYWYQQKSSQAPKLLFHYYDKDFNNEADTPDNFQSRRPNTSFCFLDIRSPGLGDTAMYLCATSRDPGVQETQYFGPGTRLLVL.

The chain combines TRBV6-2 or TRBV6-3 with TRBJ2-5; 8 bases line up with TRBD1. The V and J ends lost 2 bases and 5 bases, in that order; junction bases with no gene match: 10. Germline loops: CDR1 MNHEY, CDR2 SVGEGT. CDR3 length equals 16 residues. The chain's CDR3 is CASSYKTGDTRETQYF. The CDR3 DNA is TGTGCCAGCAGTTACAAGACAGGGGATACGAGGGAGACCCAGTACTTC.

V usage is TRBV25-1 and J usage is TRBJ2-1; 8 bases match TRBD2. From germline, CDR1 is MGHDK and CDR2 SYGVNS. The CDR3 has 15 residues. J gave up 0 bases and V 6 bases, and 4 bases lay outside the gene matches. The chain's CDR3 is CASSLGGGSYNEQFF. The CDR3 DNA sequence: TGTGCCAGCAGCCTCGGGGGGGGCTCCTACAATGAGCAGTTCTTC. The variable domain in full, completed from reference TRBV25-1 and TRBJ2-1, reads EADIYQTPRYLVIGTGKKITLECSQTMGHDKMYWYQQDPGMELHLIHYSYGVNSTEKGDLSSESTVSRIRTEHFPLTLESARPSHTSQYLCASSLGGGSYNEQFFGPGTRLTVL.